The next 5 T cell receptor beta chains were all read from a single sample in a study of human T cells and chemical hapten exposure. The time point is: patch test 2, 6 weeks after DPC sensitization. The treatment denotes: therapeutic diphenylcyclopropenone sensitization with weekly scalp DPC. TCRdb ran MiXCR on the RACE reads and lists one entry per CDR3 protein. The sample lists some 350,000 distinct CDR3 sequences; around 6% were seen once. The sample in question was whole blood, obtained in connection with sensitization to the hapten diphenylcyclopropenone (DPC). The receptor source for this set is a woman aged 18-29 years with alopecia areata. Some clones in this sample may be carry-over from other donors' samples.

At least ten counts were recorded for this clonotype. This rearrangement joins TRBV7-2 to TRBJ1-3; TRBD1 matches at 7 bases. The CDR3 extends over 14 amino acids. Germline values: CDR1 SGHTA, CDR2 FQGNSA. V was clipped by 3 bases and J by 4 bases; unmatched bases: 3. The CDR3 sequence is CASSLTGRGNTIYF. The DNA of the CDR3 is TGTGCCAGCAGCTTGACAGGGAGAGGAAACACCATATATTTT.

This clonotype was picked up many times. V is TRBV7-2 and J is TRBJ1-1; 7 positions match TRBD1. CDR1 SGHTA and CDR2 FQGNSA come from the germline V gene. The V and J ends lost 4 bases and 8 bases, in that order; junction bases with no gene match: 4. The CDR3 loop spans 12 amino acids. The CDR3 spells CASSSQGDEAFF. The CDR3 DNA reads TGTGCCAGCAGCTCTCAGGGGGACGAAGCTTTCTTT.

This clonotype was seen a few times. The rearrangement links TRBV18 to TRBJ1-3; 7 bases agree with TRBD1. This CDR3 has 16 residues. Germline loops: CDR1 KGHSH, CDR2 LQKENI. V shed 4 bases and J 0 bases; nucleotides not matched to a gene: 6. DNA for the CDR3: TGTGCCAGCTCACATCCCGGGACAGCCTCTGGAAACACCATATATTTT. It codes for CASSHPGTASGNTIYF.

Ten or more counts support this clonotype. The chain joins TRBV5-1 to TRBJ2-7; D perhaps matches TRBD1 (5 bases). CDR1 and CDR2 (germline): SGHRS, YFSETQ. This CDR3 region has 14 residues. Trimming stripped 8 bases from V and 4 bases from J, with 19 bases between. CDR3 loop: CASSMADRTYEQYF. In DNA, the CDR3 is TGCGCCAGTAGTATGGCAGACAGAACATACGAGCAGTACTTC.

The chain links TRBV7-2 to TRBJ2-3, with 14 bases aligning to TRBD2. Per the germline V gene, CDR1 is SGHTA and CDR2 is FQGNSA. Trimming at V came to 5 bases and at J to 5 bases, leaving 9 bases not matched to a gene. This CDR3 region has 17 residues. The CDR3 loop reads CASSPPTSGGAGDTQYF. The DNA for the CDR3 is TGTGCCAGCAGCCCGCCGACTAGCGGGGGGGCAGGAGATACGCAGTATTTT.